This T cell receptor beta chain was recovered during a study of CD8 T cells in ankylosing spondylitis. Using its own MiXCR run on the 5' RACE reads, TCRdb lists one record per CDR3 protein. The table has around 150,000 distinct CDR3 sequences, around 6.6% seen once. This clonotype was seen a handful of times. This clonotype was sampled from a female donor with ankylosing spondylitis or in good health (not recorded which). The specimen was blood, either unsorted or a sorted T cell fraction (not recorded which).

CDR3 in DNA: TGTGCCAGCAGCCGAGCCCAATTCCGACAGGGAGCCTACGAGCAGTACTTC. Amino acid sequence: CASSRAQFRQGAYEQYF. This chain connects TRBV6-9 to TRBJ2-7, with TRBD1 matching over 7 bases. V trimming: 6 bases; J trimming: 2 bases; junction bases outside the gene matches: 16. CDR1 MNHGY and CDR2 SVAAGI come from the germline V gene. The CDR3 runs to 17 residues.